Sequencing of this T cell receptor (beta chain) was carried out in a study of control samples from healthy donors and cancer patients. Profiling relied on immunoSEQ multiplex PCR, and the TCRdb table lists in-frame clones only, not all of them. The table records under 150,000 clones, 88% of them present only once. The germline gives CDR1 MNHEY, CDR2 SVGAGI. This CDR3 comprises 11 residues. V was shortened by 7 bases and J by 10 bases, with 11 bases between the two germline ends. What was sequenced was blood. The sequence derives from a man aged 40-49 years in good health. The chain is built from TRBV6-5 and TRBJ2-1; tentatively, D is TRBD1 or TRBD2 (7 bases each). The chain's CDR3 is CASTQGGEQFF. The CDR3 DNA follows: TGTGCCAGCACCCAGGGGGGGGAGCAGTTCTTC.